Shown below are 19 T cell receptor beta chains from a single sample sequenced in a study of blood T cell repertoires in COVID-19. TCRdb's copy holds only in-frame clones and misses some; the assay was immunoSEQ multiplex PCR. This repertoire shows about 11,000 clones, about 83% found once; its top ten account for about 33%. Material for sequencing was peripheral blood. These receptors were collected from a man aged 50 or older with active COVID-19.

This clone was observed once. A much larger clone differs by one base, so this may be a read error. The same CDR3 can be traced to other DNA sequences in this sample. This chain connects TRBV27 to TRBJ2-3; 7 bases agree with TRBD1. Trimming took 3 bases from V and 2 from J; bases not matched to a gene: 2. This CDR3 region has 14 residues. From germline, CDR1 is MNHEY and CDR2 SMNVEV (reference sequence). The CDR3 is CASSFQGDTDTQYF. CDR3 nucleotides: TGTGCCAGCAGTTTCCAGGGGGACACAGATACGCAGTATTTT.

The chain joins TRBV27 to TRBJ2-1; 8 positions match TRBD2. This CDR3 has 16 amino acids. V shed 2 bases, J shed 4 bases, and the junction held 7 bases outside the gene matches. CDR1 MNHEY and CDR2 SMNVEV come from the germline V gene (reference sequence). CDR3: CASSLSAGTRYNEQFF. CDR3 coding DNA: TGTGCCAGCAGTTTAAGCGCCGGGACTAGATACAATGAGCAGTTCTTC.

The chain uses TRBV29-1 and TRBJ2-7, with D possibly being TRBD2 (5 bases). CDR3 length: 13 amino acids. The V and J ends lost 4 bases and 1 base respectively, with 11 bases between them. CDR1 is SQVTM and CDR2 is ANQGSEA in the germline V gene. The CDR3 DNA reads as TGCAGCGTTGTGACGGACTCGTCCTACGAGCAGTACTTC. Protein product: CSVVTDSSYEQYF.

The chain has TRBV9 and TRBJ2-6; 8 bases align to TRBD1. The CDR3 is 16 residues long. Germline trimming cut 1 base from V and 4 bases from J; bases unmatched to any gene: 4. Looked up from germline, CDR1 is SGDLS and CDR2 is YYNGEE. The CDR3 sequence: CASSVQGAPGANVLTF. CDR3 nucleotide sequence: TGTGCCAGCAGCGTACAGGGGGCGCCAGGGGCCAACGTCCTGACTTTC.

V is TRBV7-6 and J is TRBJ1-3; D gene unclear. The CDR3 contains 15 residues. Trimming shortened V by 1 base and J by 0 bases, and 7 bases separated the two germline ends. The germline V gene encodes CDR1 SGHVS and CDR2 FNYEAQ. CDR3 loop: CASSLVTDSGNTIYF. Here the CDR3 DNA reads TGTGCCAGCAGCTTAGTAACAGACTCTGGAAACACCATATATTTT.

The count of this clone is one. The J gene is TRBJ2-1, the V gene TRBV3-1 (or the pseudogene TRBV3-2); the D gene is possibly TRBD2 (6 bases). CDR3 length: 15 amino acids. Trimming pared 1 base from V and 4 bases from J, leaving 11 bases between. Germline loops: CDR1 LGHDT, CDR2 YNNKEL (reference sequence). The CDR3, as DNA: TGTGCCAGCAGCCAAGCAATTGGACTATACAATGAGCAGTTCTTC. Translation: CASSQAIGLYNEQFF.

In its sample, this clone was seen once. V is TRBV5-1 and J is TRBJ2-7, with TRBD2 as a possible D gene (5 bases). V was clipped by 1 base and J by 2 bases, with 10 bases between them. This CDR3 contains 14 residues. Germline V gives CDR1 SGHRS, CDR2 YFSETQ. DNA for the CDR3: TGCGCCAGCAGCTTGCGGGCGGGTACCTACGAGCAGTACTTC. This sequence encodes CASSLRAGTYEQYF.

The chain is built from TRBV11-1 and TRBJ1-1, with a possible D match to TRBD1 (6 bases). Trimming cost V 4 bases and J 0 bases, with 12 bases left between them. Germline CDR1 is SGHAT and CDR2 is FQDESV (reference sequence). CDR3 length: 15 residues. CDR3 DNA sequence: TGTGCCAGCAGCTCCCCAAGACAGGTGAACACTGAAGCTTTCTTT. Translating it yields CASSSPRQVNTEAFF.

Worth noting for this clone: At one of its ends the junction is not consistent with the germline gene, which may arise from a read error. The rearrangement uses TRBV7-7 and TRBJ2-1; 7 positions agree with TRBD2. Germline CDR1 is SSHAT and CDR2 is FNYEAQ (reference sequence). There are 21 residues in the CDR3. CDR3 amino acids: CASSLYPVLREFGDSYNEQFF. The CDR3 DNA follows: TGTGCTAGCAGCTTATACCCGGTGTTGCGGGAGTTCGGGGACTCCTACAATGAGCAGTTCTTC.

V gene TRBV2 combines with J gene TRBJ2-7; the D gene is possibly TRBD2 (6 bases). V was trimmed by 8 bases and J by 1 base, leaving 18 bases between them. There are 15 residues in the CDR3. CDR1 SNHLY and CDR2 FYNNEI come from the germline V gene. The CDR3 coding sequence is TGTGCCAGCCCCCCAGAGGCGGGGCGGTCCTACGAGCAGTACTTC. This codes for CASPPEAGRSYEQYF. The variable domain in full, with the rest retrieved from reference TRBV2 and TRBJ2-7, is EPEVTQTPSHQVTQMGQEVILRCVPISNHLYFYWYRQILGQKVEFLVSFYNNEISEKSEIFDDQFSVERPDGSNFTLKIRSTKLEDSAMYFCASPPEAGRSYEQYFGPGTRLTVT.

The chain links TRBV2 to TRBJ2-7; TRBD1 matches 9 bases. The V segment lost 6 bases and the J segment 2 bases; nucleotides outside the gene matches: 8. Germline V gene lookup returns CDR1 SNHLY and CDR2 FYNNEI. There are 15 residues in the CDR3. The CDR3 region has the DNA TGTGCCAGCAGGCCCCTGACAGGGGGAGCCTACGAGCAGTACTTC. Encoded protein: CASRPLTGGAYEQYF.

The J gene is TRBJ2-7, the V gene TRBV6-5, with TRBD2 identical over 9 bases. Germline-derived CDR1 and CDR2 are MNHEY and SVGAGI. V trimming: 6 bases; J trimming: 5 bases; junction bases outside the gene matches: 11. The CDR3 has 15 residues. CDR3 residues: CASRKTGTSIHEQYF. The CDR3 DNA reads TGTGCCAGCAGAAAAACCGGGACTAGCATCCACGAGCAGTACTTC.

The V call is TRBV29-1, the J call TRBJ2-4, with D possibly being TRBD1 (6 bases). This CDR3 contains 13 residues. The germline CDR1 and CDR2 sequences are SQVTM and ANQGSEA. V lost 6 bases and J lost 7, with 16 bases in between. The CDR3 protein is CSVAGTMPNIQYF. In nucleotides, the CDR3 is TGCAGCGTAGCCGGGACAATGCCTAACATTCAGTACTTC.

By sample share, this clone is medium-sized. The chain combines TRBV6-5 with TRBJ2-7; 8 bases fit TRBD1. Unmatched junction bases numbered 1, after V lost 4 bases and J lost 2 bases. Germline V gene data show CDR1 as MNHEY and CDR2 as SVGAGI. The CDR3 covers 13 residues. The CDR3 DNA follows: TGTGCCAGCAGTTGGACAGGGACCTACGAGCAGTACTTC. It codes for CASSWTGTYEQYF.

The rearrangement uses TRBV7-2 and TRBJ2-7; D is unresolved. V lost 4 bases and J lost 1, with 14 bases in between. This CDR3 has 15 residues. Germline values: CDR1 SGHTA, CDR2 FQGNSA. CDR3 nucleotide sequence: TGTGCCAGCAGCTCCCCATATGGCCCTTCCTACGAGCAGTACTTC. Amino acids: CASSSPYGPSYEQYF.

In this sample, this clone turned up a few times. The genes are TRBV10-1 and TRBJ2-3, with D perhaps TRBD1 (5 bases). CDR1 is WNHNN, CDR2 SYGVQD, per germline (reference sequence). V was pared by 5 bases and J by 2 bases, with 14 bases between. The CDR3 has 15 amino acids. CDR3 coding DNA: TGCGCCAGCAGTCAGGGATGGTCCACCACAGATACGCAGTATTTT. Its translation: CASSQGWSTTDTQYF.

The V call is TRBV15, the J call TRBJ1-3, with D unclear. This CDR3 comprises 15 residues. Germline V gene sequence: CDR1 LNHNV, CDR2 YYDKDF (reference sequence). Trimming left V 3 bases short and J 2 bases short, with 11 bases between. The CDR3 coding sequence is TGTGCCACCAGCAGTGGCCGGGGTACTGGAAACACCATATATTTT. This gives the protein CATSSGRGTGNTIYF.

The chain links TRBV9 to TRBJ2-7, with D possibly TRBD2 on 5 matching bases. Trimming pared 0 bases from V and 0 bases from J, leaving 7 bases between. This CDR3 has 14 residues. Germline V gene sequence: CDR1 SGDLS, CDR2 YYNGEE. CDR3 DNA sequence: TGTGCCAGCAGCGTAGACGGGGTCTCCTACGAGCAGTACTTC. Translating it yields CASSVDGVSYEQYF.

The CDR3 protein is CAIFGTGNYNSPLHF. CDR3 nucleotide sequence: TGTGCCATCTTTGGGACAGGGAACTATAATTCACCCCTCCACTTT. V gene TRBV10-3 combines with J gene TRBJ1-6; 9 nucleotides match TRBD1. V shed 8 bases and J 3 bases; nucleotides not matched to a gene: 5. There are 15 residues in the CDR3. Germline CDR1 ENHRY, CDR2 SYGVKD.